These T cell receptor beta chains were read from a single sample in a study of blood T cell repertoires in COVID-19. TCRdb keeps only in-frame clones here, not all; method: immunoSEQ multiplex PCR. Among 80,000 or so clones listed, approximately 82% were seen once. The sequenced sample was peripheral blood. Receptors originate from a human donor in a cohort sampled during active COVID-19. Both conserved end residues are part of each CDR3. Each record gives: CDR3 protein, D gene, V gene, J gene. D genes are given only for firm matches.

CASSMRGTSGFESYEQYF,TRBD2,TRBV19,TRBJ2-7
CASSSHTADRGYYNEQFF,TRBD1,TRBV11-3,TRBJ2-1
CASSDLGQFPGNTIYF,TRBD1,TRBV6-1,TRBJ1-3
CASSSGGTGAITGELFF,TRBD1,TRBV5-4,TRBJ2-2
CASTPGRVQPQHF,-,TRBV19,TRBJ1-5
CASSVEGQGWVSPLHF,-,TRBV9,TRBJ1-6
CASTNIRENEQFF,-,TRBV12-3/TRBV12-4,TRBJ2-1
CASSNLYEQYF,-,TRBV14,TRBJ2-7
CASKGAGTGELFF,TRBD1,TRBV5-6,TRBJ2-2
CSASVFAGTSSYNEQFF,TRBD2,TRBV20-1,TRBJ2-1
CASSTRQGVNTEAFF,TRBD1,TRBV6-6,TRBJ1-1
CASSLQRYEQYF,-,TRBV7-2,TRBJ2-7
CSVKLPGQGAGEQFF,TRBD1,TRBV29-1,TRBJ2-1
CASSSSTGSGEKLFF,-,TRBV5-1,TRBJ1-4
CASSPTGSSLREQYF,-,TRBV11-2,TRBJ2-7
CASSKGGRLTCEQYF,-,TRBV21-1,TRBJ2-7